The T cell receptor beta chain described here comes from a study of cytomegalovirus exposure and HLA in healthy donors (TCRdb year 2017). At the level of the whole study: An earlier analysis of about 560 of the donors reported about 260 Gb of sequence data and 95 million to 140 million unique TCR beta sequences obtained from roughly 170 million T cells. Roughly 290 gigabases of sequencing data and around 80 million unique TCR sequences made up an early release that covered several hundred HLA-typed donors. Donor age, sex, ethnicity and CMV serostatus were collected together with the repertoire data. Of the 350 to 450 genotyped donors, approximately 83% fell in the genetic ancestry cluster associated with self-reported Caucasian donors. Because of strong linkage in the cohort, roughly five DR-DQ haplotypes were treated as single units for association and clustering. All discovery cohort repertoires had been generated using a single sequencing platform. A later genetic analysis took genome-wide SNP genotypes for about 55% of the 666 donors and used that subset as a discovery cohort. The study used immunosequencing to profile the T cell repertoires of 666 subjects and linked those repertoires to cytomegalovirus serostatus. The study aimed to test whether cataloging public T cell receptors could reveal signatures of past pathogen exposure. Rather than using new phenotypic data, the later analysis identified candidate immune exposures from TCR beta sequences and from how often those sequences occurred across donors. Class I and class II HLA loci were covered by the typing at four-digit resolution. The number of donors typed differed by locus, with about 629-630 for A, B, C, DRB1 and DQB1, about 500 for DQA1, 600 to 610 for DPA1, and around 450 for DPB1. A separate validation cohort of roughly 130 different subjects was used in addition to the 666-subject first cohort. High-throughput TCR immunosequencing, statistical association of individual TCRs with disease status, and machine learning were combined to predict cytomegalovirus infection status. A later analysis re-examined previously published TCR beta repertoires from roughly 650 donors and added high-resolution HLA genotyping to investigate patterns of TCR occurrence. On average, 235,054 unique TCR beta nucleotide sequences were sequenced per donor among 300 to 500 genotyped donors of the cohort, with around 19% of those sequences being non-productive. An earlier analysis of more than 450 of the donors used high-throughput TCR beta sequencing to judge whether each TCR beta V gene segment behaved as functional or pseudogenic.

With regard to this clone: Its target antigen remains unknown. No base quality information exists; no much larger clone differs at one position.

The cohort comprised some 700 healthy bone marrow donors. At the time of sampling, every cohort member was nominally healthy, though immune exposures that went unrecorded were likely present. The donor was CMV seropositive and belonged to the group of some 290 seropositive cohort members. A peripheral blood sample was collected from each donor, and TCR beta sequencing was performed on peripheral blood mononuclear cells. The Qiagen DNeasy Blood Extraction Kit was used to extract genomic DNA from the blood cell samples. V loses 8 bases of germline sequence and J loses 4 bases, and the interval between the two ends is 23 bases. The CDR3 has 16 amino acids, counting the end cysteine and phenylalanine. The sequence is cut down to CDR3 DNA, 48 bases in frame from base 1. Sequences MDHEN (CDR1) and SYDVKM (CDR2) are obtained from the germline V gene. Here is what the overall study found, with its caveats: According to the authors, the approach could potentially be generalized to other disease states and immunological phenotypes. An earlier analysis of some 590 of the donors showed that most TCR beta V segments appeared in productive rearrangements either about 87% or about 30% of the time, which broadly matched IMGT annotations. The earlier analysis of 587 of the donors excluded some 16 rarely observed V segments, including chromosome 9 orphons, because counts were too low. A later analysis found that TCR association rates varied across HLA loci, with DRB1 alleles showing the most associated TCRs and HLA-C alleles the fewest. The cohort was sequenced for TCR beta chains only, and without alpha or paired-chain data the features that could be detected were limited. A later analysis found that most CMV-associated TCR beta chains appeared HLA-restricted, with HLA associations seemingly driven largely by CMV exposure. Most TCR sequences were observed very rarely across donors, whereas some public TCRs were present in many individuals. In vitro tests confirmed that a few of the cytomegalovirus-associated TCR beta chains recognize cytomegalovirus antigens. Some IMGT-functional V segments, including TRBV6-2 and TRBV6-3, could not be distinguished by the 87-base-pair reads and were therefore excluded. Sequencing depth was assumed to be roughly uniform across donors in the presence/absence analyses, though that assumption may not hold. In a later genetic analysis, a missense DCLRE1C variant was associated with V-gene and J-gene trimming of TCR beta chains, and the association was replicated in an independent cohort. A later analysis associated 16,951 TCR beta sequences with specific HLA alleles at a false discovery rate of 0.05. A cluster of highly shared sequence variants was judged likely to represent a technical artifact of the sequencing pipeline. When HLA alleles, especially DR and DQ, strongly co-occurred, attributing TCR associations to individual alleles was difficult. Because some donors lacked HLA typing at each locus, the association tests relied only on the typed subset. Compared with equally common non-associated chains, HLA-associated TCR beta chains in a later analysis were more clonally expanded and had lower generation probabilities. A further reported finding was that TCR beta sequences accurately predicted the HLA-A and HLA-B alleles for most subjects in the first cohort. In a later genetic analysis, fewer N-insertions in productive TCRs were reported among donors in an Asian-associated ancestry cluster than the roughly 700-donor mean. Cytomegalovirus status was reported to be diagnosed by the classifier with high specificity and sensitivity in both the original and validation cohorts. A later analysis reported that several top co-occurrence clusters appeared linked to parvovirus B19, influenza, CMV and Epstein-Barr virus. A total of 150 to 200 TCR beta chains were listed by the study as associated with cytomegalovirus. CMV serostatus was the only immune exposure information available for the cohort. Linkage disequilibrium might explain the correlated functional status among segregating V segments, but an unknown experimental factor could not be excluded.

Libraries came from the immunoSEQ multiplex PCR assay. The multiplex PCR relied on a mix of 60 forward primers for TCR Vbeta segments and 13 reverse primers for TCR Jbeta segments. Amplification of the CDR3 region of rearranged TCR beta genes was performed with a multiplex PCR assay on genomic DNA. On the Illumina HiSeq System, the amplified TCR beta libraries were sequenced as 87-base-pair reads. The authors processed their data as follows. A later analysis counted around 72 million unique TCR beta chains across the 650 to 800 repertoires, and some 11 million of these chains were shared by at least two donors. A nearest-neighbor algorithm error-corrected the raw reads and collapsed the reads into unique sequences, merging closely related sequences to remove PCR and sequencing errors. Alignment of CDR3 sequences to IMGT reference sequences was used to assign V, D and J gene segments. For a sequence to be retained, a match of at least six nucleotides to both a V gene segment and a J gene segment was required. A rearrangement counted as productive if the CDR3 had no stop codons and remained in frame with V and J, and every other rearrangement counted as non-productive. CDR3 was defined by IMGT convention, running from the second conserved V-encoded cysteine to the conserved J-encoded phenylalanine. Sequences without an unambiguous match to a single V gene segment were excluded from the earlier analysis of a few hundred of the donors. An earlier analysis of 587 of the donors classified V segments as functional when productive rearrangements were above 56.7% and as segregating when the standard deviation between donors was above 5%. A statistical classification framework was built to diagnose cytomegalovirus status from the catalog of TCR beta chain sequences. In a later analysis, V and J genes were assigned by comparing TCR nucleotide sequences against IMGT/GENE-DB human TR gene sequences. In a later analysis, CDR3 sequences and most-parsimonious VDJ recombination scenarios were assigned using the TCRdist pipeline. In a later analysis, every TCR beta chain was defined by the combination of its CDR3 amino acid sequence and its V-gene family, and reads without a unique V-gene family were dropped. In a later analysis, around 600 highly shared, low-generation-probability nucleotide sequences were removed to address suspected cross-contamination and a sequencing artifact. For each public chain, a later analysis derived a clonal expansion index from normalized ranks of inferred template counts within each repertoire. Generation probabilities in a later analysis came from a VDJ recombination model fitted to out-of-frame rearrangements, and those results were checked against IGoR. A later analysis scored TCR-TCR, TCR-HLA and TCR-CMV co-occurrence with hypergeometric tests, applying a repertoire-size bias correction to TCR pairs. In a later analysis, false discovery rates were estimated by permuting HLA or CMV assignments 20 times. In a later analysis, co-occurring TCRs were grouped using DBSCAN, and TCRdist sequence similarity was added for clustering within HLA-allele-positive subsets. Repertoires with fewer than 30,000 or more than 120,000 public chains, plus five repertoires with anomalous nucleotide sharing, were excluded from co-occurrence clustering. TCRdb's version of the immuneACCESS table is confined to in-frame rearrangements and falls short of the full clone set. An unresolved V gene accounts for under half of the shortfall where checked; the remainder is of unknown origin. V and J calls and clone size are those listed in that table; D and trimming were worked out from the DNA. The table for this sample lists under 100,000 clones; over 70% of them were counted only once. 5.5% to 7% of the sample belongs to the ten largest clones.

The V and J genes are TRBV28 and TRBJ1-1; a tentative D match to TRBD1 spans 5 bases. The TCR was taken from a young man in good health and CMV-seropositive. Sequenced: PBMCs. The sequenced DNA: TGTGCCAGCTGGGGTGGTGGAGGGGCCGGGGCCACTGAAGCTTTCTTT. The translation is CASWGGGGAGATEAFF.